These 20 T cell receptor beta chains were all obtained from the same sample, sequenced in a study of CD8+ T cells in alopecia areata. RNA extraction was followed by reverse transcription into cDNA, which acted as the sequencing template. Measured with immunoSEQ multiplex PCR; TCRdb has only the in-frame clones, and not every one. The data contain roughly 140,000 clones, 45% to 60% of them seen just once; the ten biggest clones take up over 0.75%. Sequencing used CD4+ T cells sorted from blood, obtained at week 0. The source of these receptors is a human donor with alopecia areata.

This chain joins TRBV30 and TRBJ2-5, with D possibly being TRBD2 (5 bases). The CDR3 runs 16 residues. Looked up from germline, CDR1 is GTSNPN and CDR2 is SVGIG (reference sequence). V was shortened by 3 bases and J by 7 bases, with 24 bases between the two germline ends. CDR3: CAWRKNLGEVVGTQYF. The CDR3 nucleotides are TGTGCCTGGAGGAAGAATCTGGGAGAGGTGGTAGGGACCCAGTACTTC.

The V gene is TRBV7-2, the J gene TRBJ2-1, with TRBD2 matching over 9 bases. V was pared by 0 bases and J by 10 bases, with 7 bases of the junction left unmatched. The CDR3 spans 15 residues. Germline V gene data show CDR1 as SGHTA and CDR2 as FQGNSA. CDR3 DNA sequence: TGTGCCAGCAGCTTAGCTAGCGGGAGACGGGGAGAGCAGTTCTTC. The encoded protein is CASSLASGRRGEQFF.

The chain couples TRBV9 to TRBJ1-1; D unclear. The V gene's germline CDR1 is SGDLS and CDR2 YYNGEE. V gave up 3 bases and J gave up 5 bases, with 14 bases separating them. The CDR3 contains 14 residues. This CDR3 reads CASSENSRTTEAFF. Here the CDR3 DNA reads TGTGCCAGCAGCGAGAACAGCAGGACGACTGAAGCTTTCTTT.

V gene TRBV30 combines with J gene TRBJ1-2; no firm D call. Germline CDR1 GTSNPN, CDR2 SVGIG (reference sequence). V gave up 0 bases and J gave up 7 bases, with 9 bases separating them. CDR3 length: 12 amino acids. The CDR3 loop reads CAWSVSGGGYTF. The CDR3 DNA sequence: TGTGCCTGGAGTGTATCGGGCGGTGGCTACACCTTC.

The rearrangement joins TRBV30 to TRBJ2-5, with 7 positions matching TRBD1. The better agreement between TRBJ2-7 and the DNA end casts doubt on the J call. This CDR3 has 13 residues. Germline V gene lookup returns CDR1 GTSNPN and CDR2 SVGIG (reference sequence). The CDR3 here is CAWERQGIYEQYF. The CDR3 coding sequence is TGTGCCTGGGAAAGACAGGGAATCTACGAGCAGTACTTC.

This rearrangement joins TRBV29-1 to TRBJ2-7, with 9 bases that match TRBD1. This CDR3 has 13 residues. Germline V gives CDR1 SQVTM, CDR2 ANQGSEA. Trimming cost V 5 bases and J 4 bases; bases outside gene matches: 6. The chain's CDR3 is CSVPGQGTYEQYF. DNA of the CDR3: TGCAGCGTTCCGGGACAGGGTACTTACGAGCAGTACTTC.

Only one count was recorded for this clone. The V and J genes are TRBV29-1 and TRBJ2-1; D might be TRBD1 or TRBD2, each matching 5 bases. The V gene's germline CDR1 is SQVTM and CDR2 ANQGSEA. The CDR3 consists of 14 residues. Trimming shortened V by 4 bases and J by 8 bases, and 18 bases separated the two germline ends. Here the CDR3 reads CSVVRDEGLHEQFF. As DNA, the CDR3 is TGCAGCGTTGTCCGGGACGAGGGTTTACATGAGCAGTTCTTC.

The CDR3 protein is CASSRGTGGIYEQYF. In DNA, the CDR3 is TGTGCCAGCAGCCGTGGGACAGGGGGGATCTACGAGCAGTACTTC. The chain uses TRBV14 and TRBJ2-7; 11 bases map to TRBD1. The CDR3 spans 15 residues. Germline-derived CDR1 and CDR2 are SGHDN and FVKESK. The V and J ends lost 4 bases and 3 bases, in that order; junction bases with no gene match: 5.

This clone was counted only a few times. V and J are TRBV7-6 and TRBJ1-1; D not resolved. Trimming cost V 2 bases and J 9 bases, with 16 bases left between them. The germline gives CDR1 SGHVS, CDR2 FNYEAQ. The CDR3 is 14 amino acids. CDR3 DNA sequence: TGTGCCAGCAGCTTACTGGGAATCGAGAGCAAAGCTTTCTTT. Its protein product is CASSLLGIESKAFF. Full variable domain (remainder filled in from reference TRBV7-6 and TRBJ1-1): GAGVSQSPRYKVTKRGQDVALRCDPISGHVSLYWYRQALGQGPEFLTYFNYEAQQDKSGLPNDRFSAERPEGSISTLTIQRTEQRDSAMYRCASSLLGIESKAFFGQGTRLTVV.

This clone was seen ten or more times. This CDR3 reads CSACRDRAADTQYF. The CDR3 region has the DNA TGCAGCGCCTGCCGGGACAGGGCCGCAGATACGCAGTATTTT. This chain links TRBV29-1 with TRBJ2-3; TRBD1 matches 9 bases. The junction had 9 bases not matched to a gene; V was cut back by 7 bases and J by 4 bases. Germline V CDR1 and CDR2: SQVTM, ANQGSEA. This CDR3 comprises 14 residues.

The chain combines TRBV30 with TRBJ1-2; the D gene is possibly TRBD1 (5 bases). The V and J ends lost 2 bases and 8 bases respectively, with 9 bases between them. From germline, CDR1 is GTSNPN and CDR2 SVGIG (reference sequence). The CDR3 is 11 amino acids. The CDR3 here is CAWSLGTGYTF. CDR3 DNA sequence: TGTGCCTGGAGTTTGGGGACCGGCTACACCTTC. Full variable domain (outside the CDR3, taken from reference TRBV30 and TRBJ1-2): SQTIHQWPATLVQPVGSPLSLECTVEGTSNPNLYWYRQAAGRGLQLLFYSVGIGQISSEVPQNLSASRPQDRQFILSSKKLLLSDSGFYLCAWSLGTGYTFGSGTRLTVV.

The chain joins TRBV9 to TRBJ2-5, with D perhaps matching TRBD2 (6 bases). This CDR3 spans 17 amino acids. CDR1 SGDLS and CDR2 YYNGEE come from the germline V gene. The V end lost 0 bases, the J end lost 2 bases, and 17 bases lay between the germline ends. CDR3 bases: TGTGCCAGCAGCGTAGCTCGTCTCAGTGGAGGGCAAGAGACCCAGTACTTC. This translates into CASSVARLSGGQETQYF.

The CDR3 DNA follows: TGCAGCGTTGTACCTGGGACCAAGTGGGGGGGGCCCTACGAGCAGTACTTC. Residues: CSVVPGTKWGGPYEQYF. The rearrangement links TRBV29-1 to TRBJ2-7, with D possibly TRBD2 on 7 matching bases. V was pared by 4 bases and J by 2 bases, with 24 bases between. CDR3 length: 17 amino acids. Germline V lookup: CDR1 SQVTM, CDR2 ANQGSEA.

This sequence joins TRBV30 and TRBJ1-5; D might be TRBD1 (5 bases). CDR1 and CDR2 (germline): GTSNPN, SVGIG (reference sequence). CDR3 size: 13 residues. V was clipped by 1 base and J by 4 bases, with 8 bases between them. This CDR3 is CAWSAAGNQPQHF. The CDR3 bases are TGTGCCTGGAGTGCGGCAGGGAATCAGCCCCAGCATTTT.

CDR3 residues: CSVVTGMNTGELFF. CDR3 nucleotides: TGCAGCGTTGTAACAGGGATGAACACCGGGGAGCTGTTTTTT. The chain uses TRBV29-1 and TRBJ2-2; a weak D match, TRBD1 (6 bases). The ends were cut back, 4 bases at V and 1 base at J, with 10 bases in the middle. The CDR3 loop spans 14 amino acids. Germline V gives CDR1 SQVTM, CDR2 ANQGSEA.

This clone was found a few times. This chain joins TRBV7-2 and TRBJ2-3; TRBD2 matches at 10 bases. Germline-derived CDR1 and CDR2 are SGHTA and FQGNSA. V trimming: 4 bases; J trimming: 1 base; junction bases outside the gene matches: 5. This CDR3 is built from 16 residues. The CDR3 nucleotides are TGTGCCAGCAGCTGGAGGGGGACTAGCGGCACAGATACGCAGTATTTT. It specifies CASSWRGTSGTDTQYF.

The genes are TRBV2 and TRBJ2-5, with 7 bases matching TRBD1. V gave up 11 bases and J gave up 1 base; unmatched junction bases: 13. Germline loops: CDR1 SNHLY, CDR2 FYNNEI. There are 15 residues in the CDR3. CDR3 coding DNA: TGTGCCGACAATCGAGAGACAGGGACCCAAGAGACCCAGTACTTC. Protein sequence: CADNRETGTQETQYF.

The CDR3 protein is CSDQTGSETQYF. The DNA for the CDR3 is TGCAGCGACCAAACAGGGAGTGAGACCCAGTACTTC. V usage is TRBV29-1 and J usage is TRBJ2-5; a possible D gene is TRBD1 (6 bases). V was pared by 7 bases and J by 5 bases, with 14 bases between. The CDR3 runs to 12 residues. Germline assignment: CDR1 SQVTM and CDR2 ANQGSEA.

The CDR3 loop is CATRSGTSYEQYF. Written as DNA, the CDR3 is TGTGCCACACGGAGTGGAACCTCCTACGAGCAGTACTTC. The chain has TRBV2 and TRBJ2-7, with no clear D. V was shortened by 10 bases and J by 0 bases, with 13 bases between the two germline ends. CDR3 length: 13 amino acids. Germline assignment: CDR1 SNHLY and CDR2 FYNNEI.

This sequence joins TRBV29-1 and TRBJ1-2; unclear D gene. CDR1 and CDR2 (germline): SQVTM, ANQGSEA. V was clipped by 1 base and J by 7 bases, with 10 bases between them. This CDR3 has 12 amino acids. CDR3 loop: CSVEGHWVGYTF. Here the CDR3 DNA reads TGCAGCGTTGAAGGCCACTGGGTTGGCTACACCTTC.